These 22 T cell receptor beta chains share one sample of origin, sequenced in a study of neurological immune-mediated disorders. TCRdb passed the 5' RACE reads through MiXCR, listing each CDR3 protein once. The table shows around 60,000 distinct CDR3 sequences, with 3% to 4% occurring only once. Sequencing was performed on PBMCs. The source of these receptors is a woman aged 55-70 years with multiple sclerosis.

This clonotype came up many times. The chain uses TRBV7-9 and TRBJ2-3; 10 bases are shared with TRBD1. This CDR3 comprises 15 residues. Germline V gene lookup returns CDR1 SEHNR and CDR2 FQNEAQ (reference sequence). The V gene end was trimmed by 5 bases and the J gene end by 3 bases; junction bases not matched to a gene: 5. CDR3 loop: CASSPWTGGTDTQYF. CDR3 nucleotide sequence: TGTGCCAGCAGCCCGTGGACAGGGGGAACAGATACGCAGTATTTT.

This clonotype was counted ten times or more. The chain links TRBV20-1 to TRBJ1-2; TRBD1 might be the D (6 bases). The CDR3 runs to 12 residues. The V and J ends lost 5 bases and 6 bases respectively, with 13 bases between them. The germline V gene encodes CDR1 DFQATT and CDR2 SNEGSKA (reference sequence). This CDR3 reads CSAGRQEDGYTF. The CDR3 DNA follows: TGCAGTGCTGGCAGACAGGAGGATGGCTACACCTTC.

The table lists this clonotype with many counts. This chain connects TRBV7-9 to TRBJ2-4; D possibly uses TRBD1 or TRBD2 (5 bases each). The V end was cut by 5 bases, the J end by 3 bases, with 11 bases between. This CDR3 is built from 14 residues. Germline V CDR1 and CDR2: SEHNR, FQNEAQ (reference sequence). CDR3 amino acids: CASSRTGGKNIQYF. In nucleotides, the CDR3 is TGTGCCAGCAGCAGAACAGGAGGCAAAAACATTCAGTACTTC.

This chain connects TRBV27 to TRBJ1-1, with D possibly matching TRBD1 (5 bases). The length of the CDR3 is 13 residues. Germline V gene lookup returns CDR1 MNHEY and CDR2 SMNVEV (reference sequence). V gave up 5 bases and J gave up 3 bases, with 10 bases separating them. This chain's CDR3 is CASSRGGDTEAFF. CDR3 in DNA: TGTGCCAGCAGTCGTGGGGGGGACACTGAAGCTTTCTTT.

This clonotype was seen many times. This chain joins TRBV15 and TRBJ1-6; D is ambiguous. Germline V gene data show CDR1 as LNHNV and CDR2 as YYDKDF (reference sequence). This CDR3 has 14 residues. Trimming took off 0 bases at V and 6 bases at J, with 6 bases between the two ends. The CDR3 bases are TGTGCCACCAGCAGAGAGGTCCCTAATTCACCCCTCCACTTT. This codes for CATSREVPNSPLHF. Supplemented by reference TRBV15 and TRBJ1-6, the full variable domain reads DAMVIQNPRYQVTQFGKPVTLSCSQTLNHNVMYWYQQKSSQAPKLLFHYYDKDFNNEADTPDNFQSRRPNTSFCFLDIRSPGLGDTAMYLCATSREVPNSPLHFGNGTRLTVT.

This clonotype showed up many times. The V call is TRBV5-1, the J call TRBJ1-1; D gene unclear. V was clipped by 2 bases and J by 4 bases, with 15 bases between them. From germline, CDR1 is SGHRS and CDR2 YFSETQ. The CDR3 is made up of 15 amino acids. This chain's CDR3 is CASSFISVSGTEAFF. DNA of the CDR3: TGCGCCAGCAGCTTTATTAGCGTGAGTGGCACTGAAGCTTTCTTT.

This clonotype was observed many times. The genes are TRBV7-3 and TRBJ2-5; D uncertain. The CDR3 covers 13 residues. Germline CDR1 and CDR2: SGHTA and FQGTGA. The V end lost 5 bases, the J end lost 5 bases, and 12 bases lay between the germline ends. The CDR3 spells CASSPNVGETQYF. The CDR3 nucleotides are TGTGCCAGCAGCCCCAACGTTGGGGAGACCCAGTACTTC.

This clonotype was detected ten times or more. The rearrangement links TRBV29-1 to TRBJ2-5; TRBD1 aligns across 8 bases. The CDR3 sequence is 13 residues long. Germline V gives CDR1 SQVTM, CDR2 ANQGSEA. Unmatched junction bases numbered 6, after V lost 4 bases and J lost 5 bases. This CDR3 is CSVGSGGWETQYF. For the CDR3, the DNA is TGCAGCGTTGGATCAGGGGGCTGGGAGACCCAGTACTTC.

At least ten counts were recorded for this clonotype. The J gene is TRBJ1-5, the V gene TRBV5-1; 8 positions match TRBD1. This CDR3 comprises 15 residues. Germline CDR1 and CDR2: SGHRS and YFSETQ. V gave up 3 bases and J gave up 3 bases; unmatched junction bases: 5. DNA of the CDR3: TGCGCCAGCAGCTCCACAGGGGGAGTCAATCAGCCCCAGCATTTT. It specifies CASSSTGGVNQPQHF.

This clonotype has at least ten counts. The chain employs TRBV5-1 and TRBJ1-6; 8 bases are a match to TRBD1. The CDR3 runs to 15 residues. Looked up from germline, CDR1 is SGHRS and CDR2 is YFSETQ. V shed 3 bases and J 6 bases; nucleotides not matched to a gene: 5. CDR3 residues: CASSSGQAINSPLHF. DNA of the CDR3: TGCGCCAGCAGCTCGGGACAGGCGATTAATTCACCCCTCCACTTT. The complete variable domain, with remaining parts taken from reference TRBV5-1 and TRBJ1-6, reads KAGVTQTPRYLIKTRGQQVTLSCSPISGHRSVSWYQQTPGQGLQFLFEYFSETQRNKGNFPGRFSGRQFSNSRSEMNVSTLELGDSALYLCASSSGQAINSPLHFGNGTRLTVT.

This clonotype was found many times. This rearrangement joins TRBV5-1 to TRBJ1-3; possibly TRBD1 for D (5 bases). The CDR3 is made up of 15 amino acids. The V end was cut by 0 bases, the J end by 4 bases, with 11 bases between. The V gene's germline CDR1 is SGHRS and CDR2 YFSETQ. The CDR3 region is CASSLASGNGNTIYF. CDR3 bases: TGCGCCAGCAGCTTGGCCTCAGGGAACGGAAACACCATATATTTT. The full variable domain, with the rest looked up from reference TRBV5-1 and TRBJ1-3, is KAGVTQTPRYLIKTRGQQVTLSCSPISGHRSVSWYQQTPGQGLQFLFEYFSETQRNKGNFPGRFSGRQFSNSRSEMNVSTLELGDSALYLCASSLASGNGNTIYFGEGSWLTVV.

This clonotype has ten or more counts. This chain uses TRBV2 with TRBJ1-1; 9 bases are a match to TRBD1. V was clipped by 8 bases and J by 12 bases; unmatched bases: 7. CDR3 length: 11 amino acids. Germline lookup yields CDR1 SNHLY and CDR2 FYNNEI. DNA for the CDR3: TGTGCCAGCCAGGACAGGGGACCGTCTTTCTTT. Translating gives CASQDRGPSFF.

The table lists this clonotype with many counts. This chain joins TRBV28 and TRBJ2-5, with D perhaps matching TRBD1 (5 bases). CDR1 and CDR2 (germline): MDHEN, SYDVKM. The V end lost 1 base, the J end lost 0 bases, and 9 bases lay between the germline ends. This CDR3 contains 15 residues. In nucleotides, the CDR3 is TGTGCCAGCAGTTTATTTGGCAGGGACCAAGAGACCCAGTACTTC. This gives the protein CASSLFGRDQETQYF. Using reference TRBV28 and TRBJ2-5 for the parts outside the CDR3, the full variable domain is DVKVTQSSRYLVKRTGEKVFLECVQDMDHENMFWYRQDPGLGLRLIYFSYDVKMKEKGDIPEGYSVSREKKERFSLILESASTNQTSMYLCASSLFGRDQETQYFGPGTRLLVL.

This clonotype was seen repeatedly, ten times or more. V and J are TRBV5-1 and TRBJ2-5; 11 bases match TRBD2. V lost 0 bases to trimming and J lost 2 bases; unmatched junction nucleotides: 6. Germline V lookup: CDR1 SGHRS, CDR2 YFSETQ. CDR3 size: 17 residues. The DNA of the CDR3 is TGCGCCAGCAGCTTGGCTCCGGGGACTAGCGGACAAGAGACCCAGTACTTC. Translating it yields CASSLAPGTSGQETQYF.

This clonotype was seen repeatedly, ten times or more. The rearrangement joins TRBV27 to TRBJ2-1; 12 bases are shared with TRBD2. V gave up 5 bases and J gave up 7 bases; unmatched junction bases: 24. Looked up from germline, CDR1 is MNHEY and CDR2 is SMNVEV (reference sequence). This CDR3 comprises 21 residues. CDR3 sequence reads: CASSRRWTSGMREGVRNEQFF. CDR3 nucleotides: TGTGCCAGCAGTCGACGATGGACTAGCGGGATGCGGGAGGGGGTTAGGAATGAGCAGTTCTTC.

Ten or more counts support this clonotype. The chain uses TRBV12-3 or TRBV12-4 and TRBJ2-2; D uncertain. V shed 3 bases and J shed 10 bases, with 6 bases lying between them. This CDR3 contains 11 residues. The DNA of the CDR3 is TGTGCCAGCAGTTTGCTCGTGGAGCTGTTTTTT. This codes for CASSLLVELFF.

This clonotype was counted ten times or more. CDR3 sequence: CASLKGQGREDTQYF. DNA of the CDR3: TGTGCCAGCCTAAAGGGGCAGGGGCGCGAAGATACGCAGTATTTT. The chain uses TRBV28 and TRBJ2-3; D possibly corresponds to TRBD1 (6 bases). The CDR3 extends over 15 amino acids. Germline CDR1 is MDHEN and CDR2 is SYDVKM. V lost 8 bases, J lost 5 bases, and 20 bases lay in between.

This clonotype has at least ten counts. The V call is TRBV3-1, the J call TRBJ2-3, with TRBD2 identical over 7 bases. The V gene end was trimmed by 7 bases and the J gene end by 0 bases; junction bases not matched to a gene: 4. The CDR3 is 14 residues long. In germline, CDR1 is LGHDT, CDR2 YNNKEL (reference sequence). In nucleotides, the CDR3 is TGTGCCAGCAAGACTAGCAGGAGCACAGATACGCAGTATTTT. It encodes CASKTSRSTDTQYF.

Only a few counts were recorded for this clonotype. This could be a read error, since a much larger clone is one nucleotide away. CDR3 bases: TGCAGCGTTGAAGCAAAGGTGGACACTGAAGCTTTCTTT. Residues: CSVEAKVDTEAFF. The gene calls are TRBV29-1 and TRBJ1-1, with unresolved D. CDR3 length: 13 amino acids. Trimming stripped 1 base from V and 3 bases from J, with 9 bases between. CDR1 is SQVTM and CDR2 is ANQGSEA in the germline V gene. Drawing the rest from reference TRBV29-1 and TRBJ1-1, the complete variable domain is SAVISQKPSRDICQRGTSLTIQCQVDSQVTMMFWYRQQPGQSLTLIATANQGSEATYESGFVIDKFPISRPNLTFSTLTVSNMSPEDSSIYLCSVEAKVDTEAFFGQGTRLTVV.

This clonotype has a count of ten or more. The chain joins TRBV9 to TRBJ2-3; 7 nucleotides align to TRBD1. The CDR3 has 15 amino acids. From germline, CDR1 is SGDLS and CDR2 YYNGEE. After removal of 3 bases from V and 2 bases from J, the junction contained 6 bases not matched to a gene. CDR3 protein: CASSATGTVTDTQYF. As DNA, the CDR3 is TGTGCCAGCAGCGCCACCGGGACAGTCACAGATACGCAGTATTTT.

This clonotype was counted ten times or more. The CDR3 spells CASTRGFDEKLFF. The CDR3 coding sequence is TGTGCCAGTACTAGAGGATTCGATGAAAAACTGTTTTTT. This sequence joins TRBV6-2 or TRBV6-3 and TRBJ1-4; D is unresolved. The V gene lost 9 bases and the J gene lost 6 bases, with 14 bases spanning the gap. CDR1 and CDR2 from the germline V gene are MNHEY and SVGEGT. This CDR3 has 13 residues.

This clonotype was recorded many times. The chain couples TRBV20-1 to TRBJ2-5; D might be TRBD2 (7 bases). CDR3 length: 14 residues. CDR1 is DFQATT, CDR2 SNEGSKA, per germline (reference sequence). Trimming removed 5 bases from V and 1 base from J, with 14 bases in between. CDR3 amino acids: CSAQSAGAQETQYF. CDR3 nucleotide sequence: TGCAGTGCTCAGTCCGCGGGGGCCCAAGAGACCCAGTACTTC.